This T cell receptor (beta chain) is drawn from a study of shared clonotypes between healthy human individuals. In regard to this clone: Its target is not known.

The method was immunoSEQ multiplex PCR; TCRdb's version includes in-frame clones alone and lacks a portion of them. The sample has 2 million to 2.5 million clones, 93% seen once. Germline lookup yields CDR1 LGHNA and CDR2 YSLEER. V was clipped by 4 bases and J by 6 bases; unmatched bases: 12. The CDR3 extends over 16 amino acids. Study results and limitations: Limitation of the genetic and exposure-history diversity represented came from the few donors.

This chain connects TRBV4-3 to TRBJ2-3; 8 positions agree with TRBD2. The sample comprised naive CD4+ T cells from PBMCs. As to subset: CD45RA+ positively selected. The origin of this receptor is a man in his late teens or twenties in good health. Some clones in this sample may be carry-over from other donors' samples. The CDR3 nucleotides are TGCGCCAGCAGCCCGTTAGGAGGGAGCGGGAGTGATACGCAGTATTTT. Its protein is CASSPLGGSGSDTQYF.